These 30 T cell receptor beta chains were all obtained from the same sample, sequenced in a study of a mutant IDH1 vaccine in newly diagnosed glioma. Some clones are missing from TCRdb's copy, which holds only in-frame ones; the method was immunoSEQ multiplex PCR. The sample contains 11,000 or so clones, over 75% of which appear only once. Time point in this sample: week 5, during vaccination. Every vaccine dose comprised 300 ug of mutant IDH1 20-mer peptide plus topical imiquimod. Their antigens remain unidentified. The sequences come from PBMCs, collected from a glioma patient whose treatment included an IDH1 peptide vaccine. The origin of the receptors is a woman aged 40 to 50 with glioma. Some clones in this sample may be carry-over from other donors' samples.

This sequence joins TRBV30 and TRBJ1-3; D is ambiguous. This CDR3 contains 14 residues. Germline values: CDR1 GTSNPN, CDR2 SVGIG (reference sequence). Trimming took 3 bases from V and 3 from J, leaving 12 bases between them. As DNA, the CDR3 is TGTGCCTGGAGGCCCACTTCTCATGGAAACACCATATATTTT. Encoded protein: CAWRPTSHGNTIYF.

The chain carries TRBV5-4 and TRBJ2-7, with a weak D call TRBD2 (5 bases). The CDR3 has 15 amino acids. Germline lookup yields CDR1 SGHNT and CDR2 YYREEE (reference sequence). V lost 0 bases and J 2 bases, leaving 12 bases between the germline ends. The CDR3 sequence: CASSLGTSGTYEQYF. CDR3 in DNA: TGTGCCAGCAGCTTGGGTACATCGGGGACCTACGAGCAGTACTTC.

The CDR3 loop reads CASSLANEQFF. The DNA for the CDR3 is TGTGCCAGCAGCTTAGCGAATGAGCAGTTCTTC. The chain uses TRBV7-2 and TRBJ2-1, with D unresolved. The CDR3 runs 11 residues. CDR1 SGHTA and CDR2 FQGNSA come from the germline V gene. V was pared by 0 bases and J by 7 bases, with 1 base between.

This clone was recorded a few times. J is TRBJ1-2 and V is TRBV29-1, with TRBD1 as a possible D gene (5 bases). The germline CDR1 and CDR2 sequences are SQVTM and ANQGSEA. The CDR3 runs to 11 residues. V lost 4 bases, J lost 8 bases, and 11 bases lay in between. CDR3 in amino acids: CSVGLGAGYTF. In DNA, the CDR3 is TGCAGCGTTGGGCTAGGGGCAGGCTACACCTTC.

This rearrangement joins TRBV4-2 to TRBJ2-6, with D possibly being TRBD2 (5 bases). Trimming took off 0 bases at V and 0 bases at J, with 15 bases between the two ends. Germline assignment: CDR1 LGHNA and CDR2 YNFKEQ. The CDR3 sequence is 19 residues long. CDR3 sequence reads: CASSQEEAGKVSGANVLTF. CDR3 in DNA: TGTGCCAGCAGCCAAGAGGAGGCAGGAAAAGTCTCTGGGGCCAACGTCCTGACTTTC.

CDR3 loop: CASSLLAPSYNEQFF. CDR3 coding DNA: TGTGCCAGCAGCCTACTAGCGCCTTCCTACAATGAGCAGTTCTTC. The rearrangement joins TRBV14 to TRBJ2-1, with 7 bases identical to TRBD2. The CDR3 is made up of 15 amino acids. V gave up 4 bases and J gave up 1 base; unmatched junction bases: 4. Germline V gives CDR1 SGHDN, CDR2 FVKESK.

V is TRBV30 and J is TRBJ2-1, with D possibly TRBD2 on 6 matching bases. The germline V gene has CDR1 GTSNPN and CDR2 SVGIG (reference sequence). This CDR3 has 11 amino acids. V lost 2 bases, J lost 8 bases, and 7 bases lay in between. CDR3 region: CAWSRGDEQFF. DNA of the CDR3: TGTGCCTGGAGTCGCGGGGATGAGCAGTTCTTC.

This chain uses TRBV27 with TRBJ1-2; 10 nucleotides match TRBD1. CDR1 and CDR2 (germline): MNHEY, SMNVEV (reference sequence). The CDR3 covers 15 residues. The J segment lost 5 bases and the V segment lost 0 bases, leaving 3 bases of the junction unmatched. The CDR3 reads CASSLSGTGVYGYTF. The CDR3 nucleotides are TGTGCCAGCAGTTTATCGGGGACAGGGGTATATGGCTACACCTTC.

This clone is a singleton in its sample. CDR3 nucleotides: TGTGCCAGCAGTCCCTCCCTAGCGGGGACCTACGAGCAGTACTTC. Translation: CASSPSLAGTYEQYF. This sequence joins TRBV2 and TRBJ2-7; 9 bases map to TRBD2. Germline assignment: CDR1 SNHLY and CDR2 FYNNEI. V shed 5 bases, J shed 2 bases, and the junction held 7 bases outside the gene matches. The CDR3 contains 15 residues.

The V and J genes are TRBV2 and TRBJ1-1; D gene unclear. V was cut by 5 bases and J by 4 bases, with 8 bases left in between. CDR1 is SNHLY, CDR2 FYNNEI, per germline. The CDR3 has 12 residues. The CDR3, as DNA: TGTGCCAGCAGTCCGGAGAGCACTGAAGCTTTCTTT. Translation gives CASSPESTEAFF.

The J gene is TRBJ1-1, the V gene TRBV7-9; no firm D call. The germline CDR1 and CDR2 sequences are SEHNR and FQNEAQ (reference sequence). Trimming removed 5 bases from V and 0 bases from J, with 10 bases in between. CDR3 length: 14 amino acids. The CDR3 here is CASSTQTLNTEAFF. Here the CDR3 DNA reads TGTGCCAGCAGCACCCAGACTCTGAACACTGAAGCTTTCTTT.

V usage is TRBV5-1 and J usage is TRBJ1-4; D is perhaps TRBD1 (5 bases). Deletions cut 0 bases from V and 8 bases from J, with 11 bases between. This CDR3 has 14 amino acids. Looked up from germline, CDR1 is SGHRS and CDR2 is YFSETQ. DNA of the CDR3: TGCGCCAGCAGCTTGGAACGGGGGAGGGAAAAACTGTTTTTT. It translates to CASSLERGREKLFF.

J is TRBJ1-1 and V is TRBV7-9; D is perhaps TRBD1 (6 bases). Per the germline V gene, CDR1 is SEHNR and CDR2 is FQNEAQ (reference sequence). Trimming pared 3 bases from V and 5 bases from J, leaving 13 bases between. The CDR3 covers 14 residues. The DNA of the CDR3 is TGTGCCAGCAGCTTGGTGGAGGGACAAACTGAAGCTTTCTTT. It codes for CASSLVEGQTEAFF.

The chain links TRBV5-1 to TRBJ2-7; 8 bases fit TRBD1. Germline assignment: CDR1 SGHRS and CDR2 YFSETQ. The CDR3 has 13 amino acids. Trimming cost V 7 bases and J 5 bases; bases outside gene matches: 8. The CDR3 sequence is CASHQGAQDEQYF. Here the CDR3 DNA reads TGCGCCAGCCATCAGGGGGCTCAGGACGAGCAGTACTTC. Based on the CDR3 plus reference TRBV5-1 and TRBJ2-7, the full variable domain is KAGVTQTPRYLIKTRGQQVTLSCSPISGHRSVSWYQQTPGQGLQFLFEYFSETQRNKGNFPGRFSGRQFSNSRSEMNVSTLELGDSALYLCASHQGAQDEQYFGPGTRLTVT.

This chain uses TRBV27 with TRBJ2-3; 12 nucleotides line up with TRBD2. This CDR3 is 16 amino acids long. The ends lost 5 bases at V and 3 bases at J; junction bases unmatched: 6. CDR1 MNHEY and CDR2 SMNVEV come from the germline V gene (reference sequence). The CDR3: CASSPTSGSFTDTQYF. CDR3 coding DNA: TGTGCCAGCAGTCCGACTAGCGGGAGTTTTACAGATACGCAGTATTTT.

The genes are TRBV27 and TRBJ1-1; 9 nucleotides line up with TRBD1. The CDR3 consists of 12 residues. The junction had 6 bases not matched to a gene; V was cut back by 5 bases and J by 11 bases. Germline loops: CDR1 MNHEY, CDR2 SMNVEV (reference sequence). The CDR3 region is CASSLGQGRAFF. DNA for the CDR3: TGTGCCAGCAGTCTTGGACAGGGGAGGGCTTTCTTT.

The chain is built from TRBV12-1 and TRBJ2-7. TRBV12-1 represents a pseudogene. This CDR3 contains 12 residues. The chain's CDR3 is CASRFLRYEQYF. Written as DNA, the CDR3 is TGTGCCAGCAGGTTCTTAAGGTACGAGCAGTACTTC.

In nucleotides, the CDR3 is TGCGCCAGCAGCCAAGTGAGTAACACCGGGGAGCTGTTTTTT. This translates into CASSQVSNTGELFF. The chain combines TRBV4-1 with TRBJ2-2; no reliable D call. The CDR3 covers 14 residues. The germline V gene has CDR1 MGHRA and CDR2 YSYEKL. Trimming pared 1 base from V and 2 bases from J, leaving 5 bases between.

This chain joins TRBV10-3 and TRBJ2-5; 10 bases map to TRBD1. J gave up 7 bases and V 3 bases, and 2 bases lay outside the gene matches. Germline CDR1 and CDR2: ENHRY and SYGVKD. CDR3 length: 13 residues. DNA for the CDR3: TGTGCCATCAGTGAAGGACAGGGGGGGACCCAGTACTTC. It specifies CAISEGQGGTQYF.

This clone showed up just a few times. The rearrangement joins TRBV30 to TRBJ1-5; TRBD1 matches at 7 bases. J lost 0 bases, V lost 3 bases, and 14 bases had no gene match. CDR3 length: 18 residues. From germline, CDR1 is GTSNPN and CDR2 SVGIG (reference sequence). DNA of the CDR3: TGTGCCTGGAGATCCTCTTTCTTCGGGACAGATAGCAATCAGCCCCAGCATTTT. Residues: CAWRSSFFGTDSNQPQHF.

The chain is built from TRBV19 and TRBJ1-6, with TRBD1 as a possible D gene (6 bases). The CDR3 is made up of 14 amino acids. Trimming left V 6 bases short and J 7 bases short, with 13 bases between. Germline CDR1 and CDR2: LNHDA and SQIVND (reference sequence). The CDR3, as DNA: TGTGCCAGTAGCCACAGGGAGAGCAATTCACCCCTCCACTTT. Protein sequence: CASSHRESNSPLHF.

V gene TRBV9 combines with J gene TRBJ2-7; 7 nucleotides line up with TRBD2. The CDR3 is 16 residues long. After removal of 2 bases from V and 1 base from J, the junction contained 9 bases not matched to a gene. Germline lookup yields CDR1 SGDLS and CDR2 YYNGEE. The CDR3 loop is CASSVFGEGGSYEQYF. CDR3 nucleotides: TGTGCCAGCAGCGTGTTCGGGGAGGGTGGGTCCTACGAGCAGTACTTC.

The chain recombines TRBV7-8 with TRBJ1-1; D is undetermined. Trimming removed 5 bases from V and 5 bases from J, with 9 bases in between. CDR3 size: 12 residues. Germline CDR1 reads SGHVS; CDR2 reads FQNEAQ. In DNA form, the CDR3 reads TGTGCCAGCAGCCCAGCGGGGACTGAAGCTTTCTTT. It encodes CASSPAGTEAFF.

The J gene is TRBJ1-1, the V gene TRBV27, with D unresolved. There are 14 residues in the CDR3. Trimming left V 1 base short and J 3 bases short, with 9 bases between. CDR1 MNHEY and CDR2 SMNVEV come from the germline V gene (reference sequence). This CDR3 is CASSLFGGDTEAFF. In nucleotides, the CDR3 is TGTGCCAGCAGTTTATTCGGCGGTGACACTGAAGCTTTCTTT.

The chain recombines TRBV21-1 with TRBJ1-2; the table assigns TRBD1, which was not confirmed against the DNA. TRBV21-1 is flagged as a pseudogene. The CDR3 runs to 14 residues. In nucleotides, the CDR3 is TGTGCCAGCAGCAAAGACAAAACTAACTATGGCTACACCTTC. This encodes CASSKDKTNYGYTF.

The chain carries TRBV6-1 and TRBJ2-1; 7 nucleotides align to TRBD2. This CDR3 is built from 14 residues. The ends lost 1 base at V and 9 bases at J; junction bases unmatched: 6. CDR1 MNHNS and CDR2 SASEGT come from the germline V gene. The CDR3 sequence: CASSEVWDYGEQFF. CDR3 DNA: TGTGCCAGCAGTGAAGTCTGGGACTACGGTGAGCAGTTCTTC.

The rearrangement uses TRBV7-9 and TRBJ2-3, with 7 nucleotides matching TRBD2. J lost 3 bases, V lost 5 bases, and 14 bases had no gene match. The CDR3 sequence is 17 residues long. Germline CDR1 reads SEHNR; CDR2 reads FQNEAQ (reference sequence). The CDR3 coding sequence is TGTGCCAGCAGCCCGGGGAGGGCGGGAGATAGGACAGATACGCAGTATTTT. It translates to CASSPGRAGDRTDTQYF.

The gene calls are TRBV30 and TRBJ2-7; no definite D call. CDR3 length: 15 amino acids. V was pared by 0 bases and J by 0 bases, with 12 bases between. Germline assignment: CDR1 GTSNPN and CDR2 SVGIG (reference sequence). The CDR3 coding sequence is TGTGCCTGGAGTGTCGAGCGTGTGAGCTCCTACGAGCAGTACTTC. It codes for CAWSVERVSSYEQYF.

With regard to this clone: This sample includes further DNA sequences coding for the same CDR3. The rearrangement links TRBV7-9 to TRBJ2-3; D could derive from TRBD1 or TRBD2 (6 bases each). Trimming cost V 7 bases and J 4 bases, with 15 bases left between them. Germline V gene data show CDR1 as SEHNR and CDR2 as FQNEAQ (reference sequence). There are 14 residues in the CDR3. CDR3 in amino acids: CASTTGTVADTQYF. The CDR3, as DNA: TGTGCCAGCACAACAGGGACTGTGGCAGATACGCAGTATTTT.

The CDR3 sequence: CASSNGGEQYF. DNA for the CDR3: TGTGCCAGCAGCAATGGGGGTGAGCAGTACTTC. The chain employs TRBV27 and TRBJ2-7, with D perhaps being TRBD1 or TRBD2 (5 bases each). The germline V gene has CDR1 MNHEY and CDR2 SMNVEV (reference sequence). V lost 6 bases to trimming and J lost 7 bases, with 10 bases between them. The CDR3 is 11 amino acids.